The TCR beta chain under discussion was sequenced for a study of CD4 T cells in relation to SARS-CoV-2 and coronaviruses. Whole-study context: Crossreactive spike epitopes shared across donors were mapped to their HLA restriction. Regarding the study as a whole: Crossreactivity was assessed only for spike protein, not other viral proteins.

The CDR3 has 14 residues. V was clipped by 1 base and J by 6 bases, with 11 bases between them. The V gene's germline CDR1 is LGHDT and CDR2 YNNKEL (reference sequence). Assay: immunoSEQ multiplex PCR; the TCRdb copy retains only in-frame clones and omits some. The data hold just over 35,000 clones, with about four fifths observed a single time. Note on this clone: Its matching antigen is unknown.

The gene calls are TRBV3-1 (or the pseudogene TRBV3-2) and TRBJ2-3; no reliable D call. Sequenced: naive CD4+ T cells from PBMCs, cultured in vitro. The subset was: naive CD4+ T cells isolated by negative enrichment. This sequence was found in an adult with COVID-19. DNA for the CDR3: TGTGCCAGCAGCCAAGGCCTCCTTGGGGATACGCAGTATTTT. Amino acid sequence: CASSQGLLGDTQYF.